The 20 T cell receptor beta chains in this list originate from one sample, sequenced in a study of low-dose radiotherapy and immunotherapy resistance in tumors. Alpha- and beta-chain coverage of first-strand cDNA came from TRAV- and TRBV-specific primers. With a constant-region primer and a V-primer adapter, TCRs were subjected to 15 to 25 PCR cycles of amplification. TCRdb reprocessed the reads with MiXCR, giving one entry per CDR3 protein. The table has around 80,000 distinct CDR3 sequences, less than 20% seen once. Time point of the sample: after trial treatment. Treatment in this sample: LDRT plus nivolumab, ipilimumab, low-dose cyclophosphamide and aspirin (RACIN trial). The sequences come from PBMCs, collected after low-dose radiotherapy plus immunotherapy. The receptors shown here come from a male donor with prostate cancer.

J is TRBJ2-7 and V is TRBV4-3; D is tentatively TRBD1 or TRBD2 (5 bases each). This CDR3 has 18 residues. Germline V CDR1 and CDR2: LGHNA, YSLEER. The V gene lost 3 bases and the J gene lost 2 bases, with 23 bases spanning the gap. This chain's CDR3 is CASSQGLGVSTVAYEQYF. As DNA, the CDR3 is TGCGCCAGCAGCCAGGGCCTGGGGGTATCCACGGTCGCCTACGAGCAGTACTTC.

This clonotype was seen many times. This chain connects TRBV9 to TRBJ2-2, with D perhaps matching TRBD2 (5 bases). V was clipped by 0 bases and J by 3 bases, with 15 bases between them. This CDR3 has 17 residues. CDR1 and CDR2 (germline): SGDLS, YYNGEE. The CDR3 is CASSVGAGWRDTGELFF. CDR3 DNA sequence: TGTGCCAGCAGCGTAGGCGCGGGTTGGCGGGACACCGGGGAGCTGTTTTTT.

This clonotype was recorded a few times. A read error likely explains this, since a far larger clone differs by one base. The CDR3 protein is CASSSTGTGPYEQYF. CDR3 bases: TGTGCCAGCAGTTCAACCGGGACAGGGCCCTATGAGCAGTACTTC. V usage is TRBV28 and J usage is TRBJ2-7; 9 nucleotides match TRBD1. The CDR3 is 15 amino acids. CDR1 MDHEN and CDR2 SYDVKM come from the germline V gene.

This clonotype came up many times. V is TRBV7-2 and J is TRBJ1-1; no clear D gene. This CDR3 has 14 residues. V was cut by 3 bases and J by 0 bases, with 8 bases left in between. Per the germline V gene, CDR1 is SGHTA and CDR2 is FQGNSA. As DNA, the CDR3 is TGTGCCAGCAGCTTGTGGGTTTTGAACACTGAAGCTTTCTTT. Translating it yields CASSLWVLNTEAFF. Variable domain in full (rest from reference TRBV7-2 and TRBJ1-1): GAGVSQSPSNKVTEKGKDVELRCDPISGHTALYWYRQSLGQGLEFLIYFQGNSAPDKSGLPSDRFSAERTGGSVSTLTIQRTQQEDSAVYLCASSLWVLNTEAFFGQGTRLTVV.

The CDR3 nucleotides read TGTGCCAGCAGTTCCCGTATAGCGGAGTTCACAGATACGCAGTATTTT. The encoded protein is CASSSRIAEFTDTQYF. The rearrangement joins TRBV6-2 or TRBV6-3 to TRBJ2-3; possible D gene TRBD2, 6 bases. In germline, CDR1 is MNHEY, CDR2 SVGEGT. V lost 4 bases to trimming and J lost 2 bases, with 16 bases between them. This CDR3 has 16 residues.

This clonotype has ten or more counts. The V gene is TRBV6-5, the J gene TRBJ2-2, with D perhaps assigned TRBD1 or TRBD2 (6 bases each). CDR1 MNHEY and CDR2 SVGAGI come from the germline V gene. The CDR3 runs 16 residues. With 0 bases removed from V and 7 bases from J, the gap between germline ends came to 15 bases. The CDR3 DNA sequence: TGTGCCAGCAGTTACTCGGCAGGGGCGCGGGGCGGGGAGCTGTTTTTT. It is translated as CASSYSAGARGGELFF.

This clonotype occurred many times. An end of the junction differs from the germline gene, which may be a read error. V gene TRBV4-1 combines with J gene TRBJ2-1; D ambiguous. There are 15 residues in the CDR3. Germline lookup yields CDR1 MGHRA and CDR2 YSYEKL. The CDR3, as DNA: TGTGCCAGCAGCCAAGGTCTGGGCTCCTACAATGAGCAGTTCTTC. Protein: CASSQGLGSYNEQFF.

The chain links TRBV20-1 to TRBJ2-7; TRBD1 matches 10 bases. Unmatched junction bases numbered 7, after V lost 3 bases and J lost 5 bases. The germline V gene encodes CDR1 DFQATT and CDR2 SNEGSKA (reference sequence). The CDR3 has 14 residues. As DNA, the CDR3 is TGCAGTGCTAGGACCGGGACAGGGGTCAACGAGCAGTACTTC. Translation: CSARTGTGVNEQYF.

At least ten counts were recorded for this clonotype. The chain recombines TRBV4-2 with TRBJ2-1; 8 positions agree with TRBD2. Germline values: CDR1 LGHNA, CDR2 YNFKEQ. The CDR3 covers 16 residues. Unmatched junction bases numbered 6, after V lost 5 bases and J lost 0 bases. CDR3 loop: CASSASGQSSYNEQFF. The CDR3 DNA reads TGTGCCAGCAGCGCTAGCGGGCAGAGCTCCTACAATGAGCAGTTCTTC.

This clonotype came up many times. The chain is built from TRBV28 and TRBJ2-5, with a possible D match to TRBD2 (6 bases). The CDR3 spans 15 residues. V was shortened by 6 bases and J by 5 bases, with 19 bases between the two germline ends. Germline CDR1 is MDHEN and CDR2 is SYDVKM. This chain's CDR3 is CASRHRDSLRETQYF. DNA of the CDR3: TGTGCCAGCAGGCACCGGGACTCCCTTAGGGAGACCCAGTACTTC.

This CDR3 is CASSLRGQNIQYF. The CDR3 DNA follows: TGTGCCAGCAGTTTACGGGGCCAAAACATTCAGTACTTC. The chain is built from TRBV27 and TRBJ2-4; D is possibly TRBD1 or TRBD2 (5 bases each). CDR3 length equals 13 residues. V was cut by 2 bases and J by 5 bases, with 7 bases left in between. From germline, CDR1 is MNHEY and CDR2 SMNVEV (reference sequence).

This clonotype has a count of ten or more. The rearrangement uses TRBV7-2 and TRBJ2-1, with TRBD2 matching over 12 bases. CDR1 SGHTA and CDR2 FQGNSA come from the germline V gene. The CDR3 spans 17 residues. V gave up 0 bases and J gave up 4 bases; unmatched junction bases: 4. The CDR3 loop reads CASSLAYTSGGYNEQFF. The CDR3 DNA reads as TGTGCCAGCAGCTTAGCCTATACTAGCGGGGGGTACAATGAGCAGTTCTTC.

This clonotype was found many times. The rearrangement joins TRBV30 to TRBJ1-1; TRBD1 matches at 7 bases. The germline gives CDR1 GTSNPN, CDR2 SVGIG (reference sequence). This CDR3 has 19 amino acids. The trim removed 2 bases at V and 1 base at J, leaving 19 bases unmatched. CDR3 protein: CAWSPPKPSGDSTNTEAFF. In nucleotides, the CDR3 is TGTGCCTGGAGTCCCCCCAAACCCTCGGGGGACAGCACGAACACTGAAGCTTTCTTT.

The V gene is TRBV12-3 or TRBV12-4, the J gene TRBJ1-1; 8 bases are a match to TRBD1. The ends lost 6 bases at V and 9 bases at J; junction bases unmatched: 9. This CDR3 spans 13 amino acids. In nucleotides, the CDR3 is TGTGCCAGCAGACCAAGGACAGGGAGTCAAGCTTTCTTT. It is translated as CASRPRTGSQAFF.

This clonotype showed up many times. The chain has TRBV15 and TRBJ1-5; TRBD1 matches 7 bases. With V trimmed by 1 base and J by 6 bases, 3 bases remained unmatched. CDR3 length equals 14 residues. CDR1 is LNHNV and CDR2 is YYDKDF in the germline V gene (reference sequence). CDR3 bases: TGTGCCACCAGCAGAGTCACAGGGGTTCAGCCCCAGCATTTT. Translated: CATSRVTGVQPQHF.

This clonotype was recorded many times. This chain links TRBV6-2 or TRBV6-3 with TRBJ2-4; no reliable D call. V lost 2 bases and J lost 4, with 6 bases in between. The V gene's germline CDR1 is MNHEY and CDR2 SVGEGT. The CDR3 sequence is 13 residues long. In DNA, the CDR3 is TGTGCCAGCAGTTACGTCAATAAAAACATTCAGTACTTC. Amino acid sequence: CASSYVNKNIQYF.

In nucleotides, the CDR3 is TGTGCCAGCTCACCACAGGACAGGTTGGGCTACGAGCAGTACTTC. The encoded protein is CASSPQDRLGYEQYF. The chain links TRBV18 to TRBJ2-7; 7 positions match TRBD1. J lost 3 bases, V lost 1 base, and 6 bases had no gene match. Germline assignment: CDR1 KGHSH and CDR2 LQKENI. This CDR3 contains 15 residues.

This clonotype was picked up many times. The V call is TRBV2, the J call TRBJ2-2, with D tentatively TRBD1 or TRBD2 (5 bases each). This CDR3 is 14 amino acids long. Germline V CDR1 and CDR2: SNHLY, FYNNEI. The ends were cut back, 6 bases at V and 1 base at J, with 9 bases in the middle. The CDR3 reads CASRGTQNTGELFF. CDR3 DNA sequence: TGTGCCAGCAGAGGGACGCAGAACACCGGGGAGCTGTTTTTT.

This sequence joins TRBV20-1 and TRBJ2-1; 7 nucleotides align to TRBD2. This CDR3 comprises 12 residues. Germline V gene sequence: CDR1 DFQATT, CDR2 SNEGSKA (reference sequence). V dropped 6 bases and J dropped 9; count of bases not matched to a gene: 8. The CDR3 spells CSASGDFIEQFF. Written as DNA, the CDR3 is TGCAGTGCGAGCGGGGACTTTATTGAGCAGTTCTTC.

This clonotype was picked up many times. The DNA of the CDR3 is TGTGCCAGCAGCTTGGCCACGGACTATGGCTACACCTTC. Translating it yields CASSLATDYGYTF. This chain joins TRBV5-4 and TRBJ1-2, with unresolved D. Germline V gene lookup returns CDR1 SGHNT and CDR2 YYREEE (reference sequence). Trimming stripped 0 bases from V and 3 bases from J, with 6 bases between. The CDR3 sequence is 13 residues long.